This TCR beta chain was sequenced in a study of OX40 agonist ivuxolimab in advanced cancers. The CDR3 length is 14 residues. Germline V lookup: CDR1 MNHEY, CDR2 SVGAGI. Trimming removed 5 bases from V and 1 base from J; junction bases left unmatched: 3. The method was immunoSEQ multiplex PCR; TCRdb's version includes in-frame clones alone and lacks a portion of them. The table records around 69,000 clones, approximately 90% of them present only once. The receptor was derived from an adult with an advanced solid tumor such as melanoma, head and neck, liver or kidney cancer. Sequenced material: CD4+ or CD8+ T cells sorted from blood, taken in a trial of the OX40 agonist ivuxolimab. This chain connects TRBV6-5 to TRBJ1-1; TRBD1 matches 8 bases. The CDR3 DNA sequence: TGTGCCAGCAGTCCCGGACAGGGGAACACTGAAGCTTTCTTT. This gives the protein CASSPGQGNTEAFF.